This is a list of T cell receptor beta chains from one sample in a study of cytomegalovirus exposure and HLA in healthy donors. Assay: immunoSEQ multiplex PCR; the TCRdb copy retains only in-frame clones and omits some. The table records more than 55,000 clones, over 70% of them present only once. The sequenced sample was PBMCs. The receptor source for this set is a woman between 40 and 50 years old in good health and CMV-seronegative. CDR3s include the opening cysteine and the closing phenylalanine or tryptophan. Each record gives: V gene, clone size, CDR3 protein. The size entry is marked missing in some rows and otherwise reads once, few, many or a size class.

>TRBV9|few
CASSPTGQGVHTQYF
>TRBV6-5|NA
CASSYSATGGFGELFF
>TRBV19|NA
CASSPAGASYEQYF
>TRBV29-1|NA
CSVLIPGGYEQYF
>TRBV5-5|NA
CASSFGGTAGANVLTF
>TRBV2|once
CASTPRGSYNEQFF
>TRBV7-9|once
CSSSPLAGPGELFF
>TRBV5-4|medium-sized
CASSSVRDTNTGELFF
>TRBV2|NA
CASTGGVLDTQYF
>TRBV27|NA
CASSFRGTGSEKLFF
>TRBV13|NA
CASSFADSSGNTIYF
>TRBV28|NA
CASSLSGAASGAYEQYF
>TRBV6-5|few
CASSYWGGTLTEAFF
>TRBV14|NA
CASSQSPLQGYSYEQYF
>TRBV5-1|NA
CASSLQGLTNTEAFF
>TRBV6-7|NA
CASSYTGFSYEQYF
>TRBV7-6|NA
CASSLDVGFGRGTGELFF
>TRBV5-1|once
CASSPRSPQGEQYF
>TRBV18|NA
CASSPHSHPGQGSYEQYF
>TRBV29-1|few
CSVKDSREEPQHF
>TRBV19|few
CASSIDRGPEQFF
>TRBV13|NA
CASSWTLVEFGELFF
>TRBV28|NA
CASSFFRQRSYNEQFF
>TRBV14|few
CASSQDRTGDYEQYF
>TRBV25-1|few
CASSVEGTYNEQFF
>TRBV28|NA
CASSLNGAGHYGYTF
>TRBV27|NA
CASSFYGGSREQYF
>TRBV7-9|NA
CSSSSLTGGSVAYEQYF
>TRBV29-1|NA
CSVGLAGSTDTQYF